These 30 T cell receptor beta chains were sequenced from one sample in a study of blood T cell repertoires in COVID-19. Some clones are missing from TCRdb's copy, which holds only in-frame ones; the method was immunoSEQ multiplex PCR. The table includes roughly 86,000 clones, around 82% detected once. The sample comprised peripheral blood. The source is a man in his fifties or sixties with acute or convalescent COVID-19.

This clone came up a few times. The chain carries TRBV5-4 and TRBJ2-7, with D unresolved. Trimming took 2 bases from V and 0 from J, leaving 12 bases between them. CDR1 SGHNT and CDR2 YYREEE come from the germline V gene (reference sequence). There are 15 residues in the CDR3. CDR3 bases: TGTGCCAGCAGCTTTATAGAGCTGAGCTCCTACGAGCAGTACTTC. Protein sequence: CASSFIELSSYEQYF.

The V and J genes are TRBV29-1 and TRBJ2-5, with D maybe TRBD2 (6 bases). This CDR3 has 15 residues. V was pared by 0 bases and J by 5 bases, with 16 bases between. Germline lookup yields CDR1 SQVTM and CDR2 ANQGSEA. The CDR3 region is CSVEDAEGLLETQYF. The CDR3 nucleotides read TGCAGCGTTGAAGACGCGGAGGGCTTATTGGAGACCCAGTACTTC. Drawing the rest from reference TRBV29-1 and TRBJ2-5, the complete variable domain is SAVISQKPSRDICQRGTSLTIQCQVDSQVTMMFWYRQQPGQSLTLIATANQGSEATYESGFVIDKFPISRPNLTFSTLTVSNMSPEDSSIYLCSVEDAEGLLETQYFGPGTRLLVL.

J is TRBJ1-1 and V is TRBV19; weak D call: TRBD1 (6 bases). The germline V gene encodes CDR1 LNHDA and CDR2 SQIVND (reference sequence). Trimming removed 7 bases from V and 3 bases from J, with 27 bases in between. CDR3 length: 18 amino acids. CDR3: CASIPPWGSGQKDTEAFF. Here the CDR3 DNA reads TGTGCCAGTATCCCCCCCTGGGGGAGTGGACAGAAGGACACTGAAGCTTTCTTT.

A single count supports this clone. The V call is TRBV6-5, the J call TRBJ2-1; no clear D. Trimming removed 6 bases from V and 5 bases from J, with 17 bases in between. Germline V CDR1 and CDR2: MNHEY, SVGAGI. The CDR3 has 15 amino acids. The CDR3 is CASSRYAAANNEQFF. The CDR3 DNA sequence: TGTGCCAGCAGCCGTTACGCGGCAGCTAACAATGAGCAGTTCTTC.

J is TRBJ1-1 and V is TRBV4-1; D not certain. CDR1 and CDR2 (germline): MGHRA, YSYEKL. Trimming took off 1 base at V and 1 base at J, with 4 bases between the two ends. The CDR3 is 13 amino acids. The CDR3 sequence: CASSQGANTEAFF. The CDR3 coding sequence is TGCGCCAGCAGCCAAGGGGCGAACACTGAAGCTTTCTTT.

The gene calls are TRBV7-3 and TRBJ2-1; D may be TRBD2 (5 bases). Trimming took off 5 bases at V and 2 bases at J, with 10 bases between the two ends. The length of the CDR3 is 14 residues. CDR1 SGHTA and CDR2 FQGTGA come from the germline V gene. The CDR3 bases are TGTGCCAGCAGCCCGGACGGGGCCTACAATGAGCAGTTCTTC. This encodes CASSPDGAYNEQFF.

J is TRBJ1-2 and V is TRBV7-3, with unresolved D. The germline V gene encodes CDR1 SGHTA and CDR2 FQGTGA. With 2 bases removed from V and 5 bases from J, the gap between germline ends came to 9 bases. The CDR3 runs 13 residues. The CDR3 spells CASSLHSGYGYTF. CDR3 nucleotide sequence: TGTGCCAGCAGCTTACACAGCGGTTATGGCTACACCTTC.

This clone was seen a few times. The V gene is TRBV11-2, the J gene TRBJ2-5; tentative D call: TRBD2 (5 bases). The CDR3 is 14 amino acids. Germline V gene sequence: CDR1 SGHAT, CDR2 FQNNGV. The V end lost 5 bases, the J end lost 0 bases, and 10 bases lay between the germline ends. CDR3 nucleotides: TGTGCCAGCAGCGGCCTCGGGGACCAAGAGACCCAGTACTTC. Residues: CASSGLGDQETQYF. Combining the CDR3 with reference TRBV11-2 and TRBJ2-5 gives the whole variable domain EAGVAQSPRYKIIEKRQSVAFWCNPISGHATLYWYQQILGQGPKLLIQFQNNGVVDDSQLPKDRFSAERLKGVDSTLKIQPAKLEDSAVYLCASSGLGDQETQYFGPGTRLLVL.

The rearrangement uses TRBV4-2 and TRBJ2-3; 7 bases are shared with TRBD1. Germline values: CDR1 LGHNA, CDR2 YNFKEQ. V lost 5 bases, J lost 0 bases, and 8 bases stayed unmatched. There are 16 residues in the CDR3. CDR3 sequence: CASSDTGTVSTDTQYF. The CDR3 DNA is TGTGCCAGCAGCGACACCGGGACAGTTAGCACAGATACGCAGTATTTT.

The chain recombines TRBV6-5 with TRBJ1-5; D gene unclear. Trimming removed 0 bases at V and 6 bases at J, with 9 bases between. The length of the CDR3 is 14 residues. CDR1 and CDR2 (germline): MNHEY, SVGAGI. The CDR3 here is CASSYSGASQPQHF. In DNA form, the CDR3 reads TGTGCCAGCAGTTACTCGGGAGCGAGTCAGCCCCAGCATTTT.

The CDR3 sequence is CASRMDMDNEKLFF. DNA of the CDR3: TGTGCCAGCAGAATGGACATGGATAATGAAAAACTGTTTTTT. The chain carries TRBV2 and TRBJ1-4; tentative D call: TRBD1 (5 bases). CDR1 is SNHLY and CDR2 is FYNNEI in the germline V gene. The CDR3 spans 14 residues. The V end was cut by 6 bases, the J end by 4 bases, with 12 bases between. Together with reference TRBV2 and TRBJ1-4, the CDR3 gives the full variable domain: EPEVTQTPSHQVTQMGQEVILRCVPISNHLYFYWYRQILGQKVEFLVSFYNNEISEKSEIFDDQFSVERPDGSNFTLKIRSTKLEDSAMYFCASRMDMDNEKLFFGSGTQLSVL.

This clone showed up just a few times. The J gene is TRBJ1-2, the V gene TRBV24-1; 10 nucleotides align to TRBD1. The CDR3 extends over 13 amino acids. Germline V gene sequence: CDR1 KGHDR, CDR2 SFDVKD. Trimming cost V 4 bases and J 11 bases; bases outside gene matches: 6. CDR3 coding DNA: TGTGCCACCAGTGACCCAGACAGGGGGCTATACACCTTC. It codes for CATSDPDRGLYTF.

This chain connects TRBV5-6 to TRBJ2-2, with 7 bases fitting TRBD1. With V trimmed by 3 bases and J by 7 bases, 12 bases remained unmatched. The germline CDR1 and CDR2 sequences are SGHDT and YYEEEE. The CDR3 extends over 16 amino acids. CDR3 in amino acids: CASSSMIKTGYGELFF. The CDR3 DNA follows: TGTGCCAGCAGCTCGATGATAAAGACAGGGTACGGGGAGCTGTTTTTT.

As for this clone: Other nucleotide sequences in the sample specify the same CDR3. This chain links TRBV6-2 or TRBV6-3 with TRBJ2-4; the D is unclear. The V and J ends lost 3 bases and 0 bases respectively, with 3 bases between them. The germline V gene has CDR1 MNHEY and CDR2 SVGEGT. CDR3 size: 13 residues. CDR3 DNA sequence: TGTGCCAGCAGTTATCTAGCCAAAAACATTCAGTACTTC. This gives the protein CASSYLAKNIQYF.

The chain combines TRBV11-2 with TRBJ2-1; 7 bases are shared with TRBD2. Unmatched junction bases numbered 6, after V lost 3 bases and J lost 4 bases. CDR1 is SGHAT, CDR2 FQNNGV, per germline. The CDR3 loop spans 15 amino acids. The CDR3 nucleotides read TGTGCCAGCAGCTTCACCGGGGGGTTATACAATGAGCAGTTCTTC. This encodes CASSFTGGLYNEQFF.

A single count supports this clone. The chain combines TRBV4-3 with TRBJ2-6, with 10 positions matching TRBD1. Germline CDR1 and CDR2: LGHNA and YSLEER. The length of the CDR3 is 16 residues. The V gene end was trimmed by 1 base and the J gene end by 6 bases; junction bases not matched to a gene: 3. CDR3 loop: CASSQGQGALANVLTF. The CDR3 DNA reads as TGCGCCAGCAGCCAAGGACAGGGGGCGTTGGCCAACGTCCTGACTTTC.

The chain couples TRBV21-1 to TRBJ1-2. TRBV21-1 is a documented pseudogene. CDR3 length equals 14 residues. CDR3 sequence (DNA): TGTGCCAGCAGACCCGGGGGTCGGAACTATGGCTACACCTTC. It encodes CASRPGGRNYGYTF.

This rearrangement joins TRBV25-1 to TRBJ1-2; 7 bases fit TRBD1. V shed 5 bases and J 2 bases; nucleotides not matched to a gene: 2. This CDR3 region has 13 residues. Germline V lookup: CDR1 MGHDK, CDR2 SYGVNS. CDR3 nucleotides: TGTGCCAGCAGTCGGACAGGAAACTATGGCTACACCTTC. It yields the protein CASSRTGNYGYTF.

The J gene is TRBJ1-5, the V gene TRBV6-5, with 11 bases aligning to TRBD1. With 4 bases clipped from V and 7 bases from J, the junction kept 6 bases outside the gene matches. Per germline, CDR1 MNHEY and CDR2 SVGAGI. The CDR3 has 15 residues. CDR3 loop: CASSSQGQGAQPQHF. Here the CDR3 DNA reads TGTGCCAGCAGTTCCCAAGGACAGGGGGCACAGCCCCAGCATTTT.

This chain uses TRBV11-3 with TRBJ1-1; D might be TRBD1 (6 bases). CDR3 length equals 16 residues. Germline V gene sequence: CDR1 SGHNT, CDR2 YENEEA. Trimming pared 5 bases from V and 5 bases from J, leaving 21 bases between. The CDR3 nucleotides read TGTGCCAGCAGCAAAGACGGCAGGGAGGGGGAGACTGAAGCTTTCTTT. Its translation: CASSKDGREGETEAFF.

This clone was detected only a few times. The rearrangement links TRBV5-6 to TRBJ1-3; D gene ambiguous. The germline CDR1 and CDR2 sequences are SGHDT and YYEEEE. The CDR3 extends over 14 amino acids. V was trimmed by 0 bases and J by 0 bases, leaving 4 bases between them. The CDR3 bases are TGTGCCAGCAGCTTGGACGGCTCTGGAAACACCATATATTTT. Translating it yields CASSLDGSGNTIYF. Full variable domain (missing parts from reference TRBV5-6 and TRBJ1-3): DAGVTQSPTHLIKTRGQQVTLRCSPKSGHDTVSWYQQALGQGPQFIFQYYEEEERQRGNFPDRFSGHQFPNYSSELNVNALLLGDSALYLCASSLDGSGNTIYFGEGSWLTVV.

The chain joins TRBV3-1 (or the pseudogene TRBV3-2) to TRBJ2-7, with D maybe TRBD1 (5 bases). V lost 1 base to trimming and J lost 0 bases, with 7 bases between them. Germline CDR1 LGHDT, CDR2 YNNKEL (reference sequence). This CDR3 spans 14 amino acids. Here the CDR3 reads CASSQGQSSYEQYF. In DNA form, the CDR3 reads TGTGCCAGCAGCCAAGGACAGTCCTCCTACGAGCAGTACTTC.

This clone was counted once. In DNA, the CDR3 is TGTGCCAGCAGTTTACGAGGGAATGGCTACACCTTC. It specifies CASSLRGNGYTF. The V and J genes are TRBV27 and TRBJ1-2; D gene unclear. Germline loops: CDR1 MNHEY, CDR2 SMNVEV (reference sequence). Trimming shortened V by 2 bases and J by 6 bases, and 7 bases separated the two germline ends. The CDR3 is made up of 12 amino acids.

Here the CDR3 DNA reads TGCGCCAGCAGCCAGTGGACTCCTTCCTACGAGCAGTACTTC. It specifies CASSQWTPSYEQYF. J is TRBJ2-7 and V is TRBV4-1; D possibly corresponds to TRBD2 (5 bases). This CDR3 has 14 residues. Deletions cut 3 bases from V and 1 base from J, with 10 bases between. Germline CDR1 reads MGHRA; CDR2 reads YSYEKL.

V and J are TRBV7-3 and TRBJ2-7; 9 bases are shared with TRBD1. The germline V gene encodes CDR1 SGHTA and CDR2 FQGTGA. The trim removed 8 bases at V and 5 bases at J, leaving 10 bases unmatched. The CDR3 covers 14 residues. As DNA, the CDR3 is TGTGCCAGCTTAGGGACAGGGATTATCAACGAGCAGTACTTC. It codes for CASLGTGIINEQYF.

The chain couples TRBV5-1 to TRBJ2-2, with D unclear. Germline V gives CDR1 SGHRS, CDR2 YFSETQ. This CDR3 contains 12 residues. The V end lost 4 bases, the J end lost 2 bases, and 3 bases lay between the germline ends. The CDR3 region is CASSQNTGELFF. CDR3 nucleotide sequence: TGCGCCAGCAGCCAAAACACCGGGGAGCTGTTTTTT.

J is TRBJ1-2 and V is TRBV12-3 or TRBV12-4; D is undetermined. This CDR3 contains 13 residues. V lost 4 bases and J lost 2, with 8 bases in between. For the CDR3, the DNA is TGTGCCAGCAGTTCGGAGTTAAACTATGGCTACACCTTC. It codes for CASSSELNYGYTF.

V and J are TRBV3-1 (or the pseudogene TRBV3-2) and TRBJ1-1; a possible D gene is TRBD1 (5 bases). Trimming left V 4 bases short and J 1 base short, with 7 bases between. The CDR3 length is 13 residues. CDR1 is LGHDT and CDR2 is YNNKEL in the germline V gene (reference sequence). The CDR3 region is CASSRQSNTEAFF. The CDR3 DNA sequence: TGTGCCAGCAGCCGACAGTCGAACACTGAAGCTTTCTTT.

The rearrangement links TRBV2 to TRBJ2-2; 7 bases are shared with TRBD1. In germline, CDR1 is SNHLY, CDR2 FYNNEI. This CDR3 has 14 amino acids. The junction had 3 bases not matched to a gene; V was cut back by 2 bases and J by 6 bases. CDR3 bases: TGTGCCAGCAGTGAACCCCAGGGGGCCGGGGAGCTGTTTTTT. Protein product: CASSEPQGAGELFF.

V and J are TRBV5-1 and TRBJ2-7; D is possibly TRBD1 (5 bases). Trimming removed 7 bases at V and 6 bases at J, with 14 bases between. The CDR3 extends over 12 amino acids. Germline V CDR1 and CDR2: SGHRS, YFSETQ. CDR3: CASGTGPLEQYF. The CDR3 nucleotides are TGCGCCAGCGGCACAGGCCCCCTCGAGCAGTACTTC. Combining the CDR3 with reference TRBV5-1 and TRBJ2-7 gives the whole variable domain KAGVTQTPRYLIKTRGQQVTLSCSPISGHRSVSWYQQTPGQGLQFLFEYFSETQRNKGNFPGRFSGRQFSNSRSEMNVSTLELGDSALYLCASGTGPLEQYFGPGTRLTVT.